Following are 31 T cell receptor beta chains from one sample sequenced in a study of naive and memory T cell subsets. Both TRBC1 and TRBC2 were covered by a beta constant-region primer of two equimolar oligonucleotides. TCRdb passed the UMI-ligation and nested PCR reads through MiXCR, listing each CDR3 protein once. There are about 150,000 distinct CDR3 sequences in the sample; about 18% occur only once, and around 0.14% lies in the top ten. The sequenced sample consisted of naive CD4+ T cells from blood. The receptor source for this set is a human donor in good health.

The rearrangement links TRBV18 to TRBJ1-1; 9 bases are shared with TRBD1. Germline V lookup: CDR1 KGHSH, CDR2 LQKENI. V shed 6 bases, J shed 3 bases, and the junction held 2 bases outside the gene matches. This CDR3 is built from 13 residues. The CDR3 loop is CASSRDRDTEAFF. CDR3 DNA: TGTGCCAGCTCCCGGGACAGGGACACTGAAGCTTTCTTT.

The V gene is TRBV19, the J gene TRBJ1-4; no clear D gene. This CDR3 has 15 amino acids. The V end was cut by 5 bases, the J end by 0 bases, with 10 bases between. Germline V CDR1 and CDR2: LNHDA, SQIVND (reference sequence). This CDR3 reads CASSPWEATNEKLFF. Written as DNA, the CDR3 is TGTGCCAGTAGTCCCTGGGAGGCAACTAATGAAAAACTGTTTTTT.

The chain recombines TRBV9 with TRBJ2-1; no definite D call. Germline assignment: CDR1 SGDLS and CDR2 YYNGEE. The V and J ends lost 0 bases and 9 bases respectively, with 13 bases between them. The CDR3 length is 14 residues. The CDR3 DNA sequence: TGTGCCAGCAGCGTAGGGCCAGGTCCGACTGAGCAGTTCTTC. This gives the protein CASSVGPGPTEQFF. Full variable domain (outside the CDR3, taken from reference TRBV9 and TRBJ2-1): DSGVTQTPKHLITATGQRVTLRCSPRSGDLSVYWYQQSLDQGLQFLIQYYNGEERAKGNILERFSAQQFPDLHSELNLSSLELGDSALYFCASSVGPGPTEQFFGPGTRLTVL.

The V gene is TRBV7-2, the J gene TRBJ2-5; 7 bases are a match to TRBD2. CDR3 length: 14 residues. Germline values: CDR1 SGHTA, CDR2 FQGNSA. J lost 2 bases, V lost 4 bases, and 4 bases had no gene match. The CDR3 bases are TGTGCCAGCAGCTCGCTAGCGGCGCAAGAGACCCAGTACTTC. Its protein is CASSSLAAQETQYF.

The table lists this clonotype with many counts. CDR3 amino acids: CASSVGGTYNEQFF. In DNA form, the CDR3 reads TGTGCCAGCAGCGTAGGAGGGACCTACAATGAGCAGTTCTTC. V usage is TRBV9 and J usage is TRBJ2-1; tentatively, D is TRBD2 (5 bases). Trimming removed 0 bases from V and 2 bases from J, with 6 bases in between. There are 14 residues in the CDR3. Germline values: CDR1 SGDLS, CDR2 YYNGEE.

CDR3 bases: TGTGCCAGCAGTCCAAATCGTGGGGGCGCCGCCGGGGAGCTGTTTTTT. Translation: CASSPNRGGAAGELFF. The chain links TRBV6-2 or TRBV6-3 to TRBJ2-2, with D possibly TRBD1 on 6 matching bases. The germline V gene encodes CDR1 MNHEY and CDR2 SVGEGT. The ends were cut back, 5 bases at V and 6 bases at J, with 19 bases in the middle. This CDR3 is built from 16 residues.

Many counts were recorded for this clonotype. The chain has TRBV29-1 and TRBJ2-3, with TRBD2 matching 9 bases. V dropped 4 bases and J dropped 7; count of bases not matched to a gene: 6. The CDR3 sequence is 13 residues long. Germline lookup yields CDR1 SQVTM and CDR2 ANQGSEA. The CDR3 is CSVGLAGWNTQYF. CDR3 coding DNA: TGCAGCGTTGGTCTAGCGGGATGGAATACGCAGTATTTT.

This clonotype was counted only a few times. The rearrangement uses TRBV10-3 and TRBJ2-1; D ambiguous. With 10 bases removed from V and 10 bases from J, the gap between germline ends came to 26 bases. CDR3 size: 15 residues. Germline CDR1 ENHRY, CDR2 SYGVKD. CDR3 region: CATHGRLGAVAEQFF. CDR3 nucleotide sequence: TGTGCCACCCATGGGCGTCTAGGAGCCGTTGCGGAGCAGTTCTTC.

The chain links TRBV15 to TRBJ2-1, with D tentatively TRBD1 (6 bases). The V gene's germline CDR1 is LNHNV and CDR2 YYDKDF (reference sequence). CDR3 size: 13 residues. Trimming shortened V by 5 bases and J by 6 bases, and 11 bases separated the two germline ends. The chain's CDR3 is CATSSTGRNEQFF. In DNA, the CDR3 is TGTGCCACCAGCTCGACAGGCCGCAATGAGCAGTTCTTC.

This clonotype was picked up a small number of times. J is TRBJ1-1 and V is TRBV20-1, with TRBD1 as a possible D gene (5 bases). The length of the CDR3 is 14 residues. Between the trimmed V and J ends, which lost 3 bases and 0 bases, there was a span of 11 bases. CDR1 DFQATT and CDR2 SNEGSKA come from the germline V gene (reference sequence). CDR3 sequence (DNA): TGCAGTGCTAGGATCGCAGGGTTGAACACTGAAGCTTTCTTT. It specifies CSARIAGLNTEAFF.

The chain uses TRBV29-1 and TRBJ1-5, with 11 nucleotides matching TRBD1. CDR1 SQVTM and CDR2 ANQGSEA come from the germline V gene. This CDR3 region has 12 residues. V gave up 6 bases and J gave up 7 bases; unmatched junction bases: 2. This CDR3 is CSVRTGGQPQHF. The CDR3 coding sequence is TGCAGCGTCCGGACAGGGGGCCAGCCCCAGCATTTT.

This clonotype came up a few times. V usage is TRBV5-1 and J usage is TRBJ1-4, with D unclear. V shed 0 bases and J shed 5 bases, with 8 bases lying between them. Germline assignment: CDR1 SGHRS and CDR2 YFSETQ. This CDR3 is built from 14 residues. The CDR3 DNA is TGCGCCAGCAGCTTGGGGGTGGCCAATGAAAAACTGTTTTTT. It is translated as CASSLGVANEKLFF.

This clonotype was seen a handful of times. V gene TRBV6-6 combines with J gene TRBJ2-2; no reliable D call. V lost 10 bases, J lost 0 bases, and 15 bases lay in between. The germline gives CDR1 MNHNY, CDR2 SVGAGI (reference sequence). The CDR3 sequence is 15 residues long. The CDR3 spells CATLPDGPNTGELFF. In nucleotides, the CDR3 is TGTGCCACCCTACCGGACGGACCGAACACCGGGGAGCTGTTTTTT.

A few counts support this clonotype. CDR3 nucleotide sequence: TGCGCCAGCCGCGTGAGATCGGACTCCACAGATACGCAGTATTTT. Translated, it gives CASRVRSDSTDTQYF. This rearrangement joins TRBV5-1 to TRBJ2-3; a possible D gene is TRBD2 (5 bases). V was trimmed by 7 bases and J by 2 bases, leaving 17 bases between them. The CDR3 sequence is 15 residues long. Germline V lookup: CDR1 SGHRS, CDR2 YFSETQ.

CDR3 region: CASSLVGSREQYF. CDR3 coding DNA: TGTGCCAGCAGCTTAGTCGGGAGCCGCGAGCAGTACTTC. The chain couples TRBV7-2 to TRBJ2-7, with D perhaps matching TRBD2 (6 bases). The CDR3 extends over 13 amino acids. V lost 1 base and J 6 bases, leaving 10 bases between the germline ends. Germline V lookup: CDR1 SGHTA, CDR2 FQGNSA.

The table lists this clonotype with a few counts. The V call is TRBV12-3 or TRBV12-4, the J call TRBJ1-2; 7 nucleotides align to TRBD1. J was trimmed by 7 bases and V by 4 bases; bases with no gene match: 9. The CDR3 runs 14 residues. The CDR3 spells CASSSRRDSGGYTF. The CDR3 nucleotides read TGTGCCAGCAGTTCCCGGCGGGACAGTGGTGGCTACACCTTC.

In its sample, this clonotype was seen a few times. The chain recombines TRBV7-2 with TRBJ2-1, with TRBD2 as a possible D gene (6 bases). With 2 bases removed from V and 3 bases from J, the gap between germline ends came to 14 bases. The germline CDR1 and CDR2 sequences are SGHTA and FQGNSA. This CDR3 has 16 amino acids. Here the CDR3 reads CASSLKTRRNYNEQFF. The CDR3 DNA sequence: TGTGCCAGCAGCTTAAAGACTAGAAGGAACTACAATGAGCAGTTCTTC.

This clonotype has more than one count but fewer than ten. The rearrangement joins TRBV20-1 to TRBJ2-1; no clear D. Trimming cost V 0 bases and J 3 bases, with 15 bases left between them. CDR1 and CDR2 from the germline V gene are DFQATT and SNEGSKA (reference sequence). This CDR3 has 16 residues. This CDR3 is CSARDSSTYYYNEQFF. CDR3 DNA sequence: TGCAGTGCTAGAGATTCTTCCACCTACTACTACAATGAGCAGTTCTTC.

This clonotype was detected a few times. V gene TRBV20-1 combines with J gene TRBJ1-6, with D possibly being TRBD1 (5 bases). V was cut by 3 bases and J by 4 bases, with 7 bases left in between. The CDR3 runs 13 residues. Germline assignment: CDR1 DFQATT and CDR2 SNEGSKA (reference sequence). The chain's CDR3 is CSASRDYNSPLHF. The CDR3, as DNA: TGCAGTGCTAGCAGGGATTATAATTCACCCCTCCACTTT.

In this sample, this clonotype turned up a few times. The rearrangement uses TRBV12-3 or TRBV12-4 and TRBJ2-7; tentative D call: TRBD2 (5 bases). Trimming took off 1 base at V and 3 bases at J, with 16 bases between the two ends. The CDR3 is made up of 16 amino acids. Here the CDR3 DNA reads TGTGCCAGCAGTTTAGAGCTAAACCTAGGACTCTACGAGCAGTACTTC. Translated, it gives CASSLELNLGLYEQYF.

V and J are TRBV7-3 and TRBJ2-2; 8 positions match TRBD1. This CDR3 comprises 15 residues. From germline, CDR1 is SGHTA and CDR2 FQGTGA. V shed 5 bases, J shed 2 bases, and the junction held 4 bases outside the gene matches. CDR3: CASSPDRGNTGELFF. The CDR3 nucleotides read TGTGCCAGCAGCCCCGACAGGGGTAACACCGGGGAGCTGTTTTTT.

This chain uses TRBV2 with TRBJ1-1; D gene unclear. V lost 6 bases to trimming and J lost 10 bases, with 12 bases between them. The CDR3 is 11 residues long. The germline V gene has CDR1 SNHLY and CDR2 FYNNEI. CDR3 amino acids: CASRYQAAAFF. The DNA of the CDR3 is TGTGCCAGCAGGTATCAGGCGGCAGCTTTCTTT.

There are a few counts of this clonotype. The rearrangement uses TRBV2 and TRBJ2-1; TRBD1 might be the D (7 bases). Germline-derived CDR1 and CDR2 are SNHLY and FYNNEI. Trimming removed 8 bases from V and 9 bases from J, with 26 bases in between. The CDR3 extends over 16 amino acids. This chain's CDR3 is CASRMGGQPLQGEQFF. The CDR3 nucleotides read TGTGCCAGCCGCATGGGGGGACAGCCCCTCCAGGGTGAGCAGTTCTTC.

This clonotype was observed a handful of times. The chain couples TRBV2 to TRBJ2-1; 10 bases map to TRBD1. V lost 7 bases and J lost 7; bases outside the gene matches: 7. Germline values: CDR1 SNHLY, CDR2 FYNNEI. The CDR3 has 14 amino acids. The CDR3 coding sequence is TGTGCCAGCAAAGGACAGGGGGAAAGAAATGAGCAGTTCTTC. Amino acid sequence: CASKGQGERNEQFF.

This clonotype was observed a few times. The V and J genes are TRBV18 and TRBJ2-2, with a weak D call TRBD1 (5 bases). Trimming left V 1 base short and J 4 bases short, with 13 bases between. CDR1 is KGHSH, CDR2 LQKENI, per germline. The CDR3 loop spans 16 amino acids. The CDR3 DNA reads as TGTGCCAGCTCACCACGACCCGTAGACAGCACCGGGGAGCTGTTTTTT. It yields the protein CASSPRPVDSTGELFF. The complete variable domain, with remaining parts taken from reference TRBV18 and TRBJ2-2, reads NAGVMQNPRHLVRRRGQEARLRCSPMKGHSHVYWYRQLPEEGLKFMVYLQKENIIDESGMPKERFSAEFPKEGPSILRIQQVVRGDSAAYFCASSPRPVDSTGELFFGEGSRLTVL.

This clonotype has just a few counts. V usage is TRBV7-9 and J usage is TRBJ2-3; TRBD2 might be the D (5 bases). Trimming pared 5 bases from V and 2 bases from J, leaving 14 bases between. The CDR3 loop spans 15 amino acids. Germline values: CDR1 SEHNR, CDR2 FQNEAQ (reference sequence). The CDR3 protein is CASSARAGLTDTQYF. CDR3 DNA: TGTGCCAGCAGCGCTCGGGCGGGTCTCACAGATACGCAGTATTTT.

V gene TRBV5-1 combines with J gene TRBJ1-1, with a weak D call TRBD1 (6 bases). V was trimmed by 1 base and J by 1 base, leaving 11 bases between them. Germline V lookup: CDR1 SGHRS, CDR2 YFSETQ. CDR3 length: 15 residues. This CDR3 is CASSLTGFANTEAFF. Written as DNA, the CDR3 is TGCGCCAGCAGCTTGACAGGGTTTGCGAACACTGAAGCTTTCTTT. Complete variable domain (other parts from reference TRBV5-1 and TRBJ1-1): KAGVTQTPRYLIKTRGQQVTLSCSPISGHRSVSWYQQTPGQGLQFLFEYFSETQRNKGNFPGRFSGRQFSNSRSEMNVSTLELGDSALYLCASSLTGFANTEAFFGQGTRLTVV.

The chain links TRBV5-5 to TRBJ2-1; TRBD2 agrees at 7 bases. Trimming at V came to 2 bases and at J to 0 bases, leaving 5 bases not matched to a gene. The length of the CDR3 is 16 residues. Germline CDR1 is SGHKS and CDR2 is YYEKEE (reference sequence). The DNA of the CDR3 is TGTGCCAGCAGCTTCGGGGGGTGGAGCTCCTACAATGAGCAGTTCTTC. This gives the protein CASSFGGWSSYNEQFF.

This clonotype has a count of ten or more. This chain uses TRBV12-3 or TRBV12-4 with TRBJ2-3, with D possibly being TRBD1 or TRBD2 (5 bases each). The CDR3 is 16 amino acids. The ends were cut back, 4 bases at V and 5 bases at J, with 19 bases in the middle. The CDR3 bases are TGTGCCAGCAGTTCCCCCAGGGCCCTACGGGGAGATACGCAGTATTTT. Encoded protein: CASSSPRALRGDTQYF.

This clonotype turned up a few times. This sequence joins TRBV20-1 and TRBJ1-4; D not certain. In germline, CDR1 is DFQATT, CDR2 SNEGSKA (reference sequence). The CDR3 loop spans 15 amino acids. Trimming took 5 bases from V and 4 from J, leaving 17 bases between them. CDR3 in amino acids: CSALGVVSSNEKLFF. The CDR3 region has the DNA TGCAGTGCTCTCGGGGTAGTTTCGAGTAATGAAAAACTGTTTTTT.

The J gene is TRBJ2-5, the V gene TRBV29-1, with 10 bases aligning to TRBD2. The length of the CDR3 is 14 residues. Germline V gene sequence: CDR1 SQVTM, CDR2 ANQGSEA. Trimming took 2 bases from V and 5 from J; bases not matched to a gene: 5. The CDR3 here is CSVENLAGEETQYF. The CDR3 DNA is TGCAGCGTTGAAAATCTAGCGGGAGAGGAGACCCAGTACTTC.